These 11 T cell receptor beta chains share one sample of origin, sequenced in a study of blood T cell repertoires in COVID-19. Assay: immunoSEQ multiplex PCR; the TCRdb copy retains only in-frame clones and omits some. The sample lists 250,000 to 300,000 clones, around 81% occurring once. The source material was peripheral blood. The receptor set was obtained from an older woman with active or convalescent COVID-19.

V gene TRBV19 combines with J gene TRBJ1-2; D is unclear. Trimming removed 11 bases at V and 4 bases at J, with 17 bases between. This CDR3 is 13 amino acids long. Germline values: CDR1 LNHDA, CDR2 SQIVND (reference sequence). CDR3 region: CALYQVGSYGYTF. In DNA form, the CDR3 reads TGTGCCCTTTATCAGGTCGGGAGCTATGGCTACACCTTC.

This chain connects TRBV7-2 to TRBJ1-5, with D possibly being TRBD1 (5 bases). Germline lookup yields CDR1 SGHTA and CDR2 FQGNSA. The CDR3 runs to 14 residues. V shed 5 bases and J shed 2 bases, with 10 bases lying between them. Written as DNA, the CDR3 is TGTGCCAGCAGCCACGGAGGGGGCAATCAGCCCCAGCATTTT. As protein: CASSHGGGNQPQHF.

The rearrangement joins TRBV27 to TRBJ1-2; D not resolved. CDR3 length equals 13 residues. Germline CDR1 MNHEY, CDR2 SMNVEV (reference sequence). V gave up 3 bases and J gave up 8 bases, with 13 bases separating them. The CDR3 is CASSLAGVGGYTF. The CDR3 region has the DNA TGTGCCAGCAGTTTGGCCGGGGTCGGCGGCTACACCTTC.

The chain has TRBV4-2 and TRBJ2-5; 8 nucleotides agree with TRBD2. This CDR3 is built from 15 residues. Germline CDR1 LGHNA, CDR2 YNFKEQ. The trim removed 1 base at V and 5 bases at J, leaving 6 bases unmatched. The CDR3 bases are TGTGCCAGCAGCCAAGTGAGCGGGGGTTGGGAGACCCAGTACTTC. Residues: CASSQVSGGWETQYF.

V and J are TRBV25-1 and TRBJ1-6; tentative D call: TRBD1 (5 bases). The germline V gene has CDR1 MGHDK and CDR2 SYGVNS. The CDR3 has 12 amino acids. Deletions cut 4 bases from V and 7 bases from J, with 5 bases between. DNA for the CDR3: TGTGCCAGCAGTGGACAGAATTCACCCCTCCACTTT. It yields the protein CASSGQNSPLHF.

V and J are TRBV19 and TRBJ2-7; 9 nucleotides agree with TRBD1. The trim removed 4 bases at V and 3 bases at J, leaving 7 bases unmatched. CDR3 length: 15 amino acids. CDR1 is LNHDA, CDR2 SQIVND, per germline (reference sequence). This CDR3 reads CASSTGDRVIYEQYF. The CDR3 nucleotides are TGTGCCAGTAGTACGGGGGACAGGGTGATCTACGAGCAGTACTTC. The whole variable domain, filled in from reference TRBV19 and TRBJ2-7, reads DGGITQSPKYLFRKEGQNVTLSCEQNLNHDAMYWYRQDPGQGLRLIYYSQIVNDFQKGDIAEGYSVSREKKESFPLTVTSAQKNPTAFYLCASSTGDRVIYEQYFGPGTRLTVT.

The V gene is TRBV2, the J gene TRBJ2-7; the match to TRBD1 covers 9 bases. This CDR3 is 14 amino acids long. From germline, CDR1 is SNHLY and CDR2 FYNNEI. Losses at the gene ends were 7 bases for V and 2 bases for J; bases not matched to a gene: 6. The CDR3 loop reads CASKLGQGPYEQYF. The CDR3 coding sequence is TGTGCCAGCAAACTGGGACAGGGCCCCTACGAGCAGTACTTC.

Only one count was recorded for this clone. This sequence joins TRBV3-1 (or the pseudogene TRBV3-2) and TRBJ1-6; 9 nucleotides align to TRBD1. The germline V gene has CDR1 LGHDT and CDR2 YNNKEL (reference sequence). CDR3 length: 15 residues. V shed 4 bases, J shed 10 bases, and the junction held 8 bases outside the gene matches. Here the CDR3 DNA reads TGTGCCAGCAGCCCAGGACAGGGGTCGGGGTCACCCCTCCACTTT. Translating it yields CASSPGQGSGSPLHF.

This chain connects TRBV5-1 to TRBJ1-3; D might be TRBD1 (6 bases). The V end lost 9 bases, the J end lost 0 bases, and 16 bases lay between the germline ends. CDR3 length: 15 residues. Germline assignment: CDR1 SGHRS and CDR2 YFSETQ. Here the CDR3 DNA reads TGCGCCACCCCGCCACAGGGCCACTCTGGAAACACCATATATTTT. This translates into CATPPQGHSGNTIYF.

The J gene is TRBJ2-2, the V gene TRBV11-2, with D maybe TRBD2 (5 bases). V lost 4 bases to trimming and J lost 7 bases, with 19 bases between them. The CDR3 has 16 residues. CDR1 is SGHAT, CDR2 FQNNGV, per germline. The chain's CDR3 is CASSYLAQSGIGELFF. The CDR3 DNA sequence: TGTGCCAGCAGCTACCTAGCCCAATCGGGGATCGGGGAGCTGTTTTTT.

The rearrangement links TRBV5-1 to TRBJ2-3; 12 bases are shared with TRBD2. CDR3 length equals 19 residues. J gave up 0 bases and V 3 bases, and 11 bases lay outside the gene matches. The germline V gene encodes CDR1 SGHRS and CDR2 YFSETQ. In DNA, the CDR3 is TGCGCCAGCAGCTCACGACTAGCGGGAGCAGTATCTAGCACAGATACGCAGTATTTT. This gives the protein CASSSRLAGAVSSTDTQYF.